A single sample is the source of the 30 T cell receptor beta chains below, sequenced in a study of cytomegalovirus exposure and HLA in healthy donors. Assay: immunoSEQ multiplex PCR; the TCRdb copy retains only in-frame clones and omits some. The data hold 200,000 to 250,000 clones, with around four fifths observed a single time. Material for sequencing was PBMCs. The receptors shown here come from a woman aged 25 to 45 in good health and CMV-seropositive.

This clone appeared once. V is TRBV27 and J is TRBJ2-2, with D hard to call. Trimming removed 6 bases from V and 9 bases from J, with 14 bases in between. The CDR3 spans 13 residues. Germline-derived CDR1 and CDR2 are MNHEY and SMNVEV (reference sequence). In DNA form, the CDR3 reads TGTGCCAGCAGAGAACTTGGGTTGAGGGAGCTGTTTTTT. Translating gives CASRELGLRELFF.

As for this clone: This specimen includes other DNA sequences encoding the same CDR3. The J gene is TRBJ1-1, the V gene TRBV6-5; D possibly corresponds to TRBD1 (6 bases). This CDR3 is 14 amino acids long. Trimming pared 4 bases from V and 1 base from J, leaving 10 bases between. Per germline, CDR1 MNHEY and CDR2 SVGAGI. CDR3 sequence: CASSLGGANTEAFF. CDR3 coding DNA: TGTGCCAGCAGTTTAGGGGGGGCGAACACTGAAGCTTTCTTT.

The chain carries TRBV10-3 and TRBJ1-5, with D perhaps matching TRBD1 (5 bases). CDR1 and CDR2 (germline): ENHRY, SYGVKD. The CDR3 has 18 amino acids. Trimming shortened V by 0 bases and J by 7 bases, and 22 bases separated the two germline ends. This CDR3 is CAISESQNMGRALQPQHF. The CDR3 DNA is TGTGCCATCAGTGAGTCCCAAAATATGGGCAGGGCTCTCCAGCCCCAGCATTTT.

The chain has TRBV7-9 and TRBJ1-2, with D perhaps TRBD1 (5 bases). The V end lost 3 bases, the J end lost 2 bases, and 7 bases lay between the germline ends. CDR1 and CDR2 from the germline V gene are SEHNR and FQNEAQ (reference sequence). The CDR3 loop spans 13 amino acids. CDR3 coding DNA: TGTGCCAGCAGCTTTGCAGGGAACTATGGCTACACCTTC. It specifies CASSFAGNYGYTF.

The chain uses TRBV4-2 and TRBJ2-7; unclear D gene. The germline V gene has CDR1 LGHNA and CDR2 YNFKEQ. The CDR3 runs to 12 residues. V was clipped by 1 base and J by 7 bases, with 8 bases between them. CDR3: CASSQGRPEQYF. CDR3 coding DNA: TGTGCCAGCAGCCAAGGAAGACCGGAGCAGTACTTC.

V usage is TRBV14 and J usage is TRBJ2-6; D gene unclear. The V and J ends lost 1 base and 2 bases respectively, with 9 bases between them. There are 16 residues in the CDR3. Germline V gene sequence: CDR1 SGHDN, CDR2 FVKESK. CDR3 bases: TGTGCCAGCAGCCAAGTTGTAGGGACTGGGGCCAACGTCCTGACTTTC. As protein: CASSQVVGTGANVLTF.

The V and J genes are TRBV11-3 and TRBJ2-1, with D perhaps TRBD1 (6 bases). CDR1 and CDR2 from the germline V gene are SGHNT and YENEEA. The CDR3 has 13 residues. With 8 bases removed from V and 1 base from J, the gap between germline ends came to 9 bases. CDR3 sequence (DNA): TGTGCCAGCGGGACACATTCCTACAATGAGCAGTTCTTC. Amino acids: CASGTHSYNEQFF.

The chain joins TRBV4-1 to TRBJ1-2; D is unresolved. The CDR3 loop spans 12 amino acids. Germline V gene lookup returns CDR1 MGHRA and CDR2 YSYEKL. V was pared by 7 bases and J by 2 bases, with 8 bases between. The CDR3 DNA is TGCGCCAGCATGGGAGGAAACTATGGCTACACCTTC. Amino acid sequence: CASMGGNYGYTF.

The J gene is TRBJ2-1, the V gene TRBV9; 8 bases are shared with TRBD2. After removal of 1 base from V and 8 bases from J, the junction contained 11 bases not matched to a gene. Per germline, CDR1 SGDLS and CDR2 YYNGEE. The CDR3 runs 16 residues. CDR3 sequence: CASSVSSSGELYEQFF. The CDR3 DNA is TGTGCCAGCAGCGTATCAAGTAGCGGGGAGTTGTATGAGCAGTTCTTC.

The rearrangement uses TRBV5-6 and TRBJ2-3, with 7 bases aligning to TRBD2. The length of the CDR3 is 18 residues. Germline V gene data show CDR1 as SGHDT and CDR2 as YYEEEE. V dropped 1 base and J dropped 1; count of bases not matched to a gene: 12. CDR3 nucleotides: TGTGCCAGCAGCTTGAACTTCGGGACTAACCCCGGCACAGATACGCAGTATTTT. Its translation is CASSLNFGTNPGTDTQYF.

The J gene is TRBJ1-5, the V gene TRBV25-1; the D gene is possibly TRBD1 (5 bases). The length of the CDR3 is 18 residues. V was pared by 0 bases and J by 1 base, with 16 bases between. CDR1 and CDR2 (germline): MGHDK, SYGVNS. The CDR3 here is CASSEYAGRARSNQPQHF. The CDR3 bases are TGTGCCAGCAGTGAATATGCAGGGAGGGCCAGGAGCAATCAGCCCCAGCATTTT.

This chain uses TRBV19 with TRBJ2-2; D is possibly TRBD1 or TRBD2 (5 bases each). The CDR3 runs 15 residues. Per the germline V gene, CDR1 is LNHDA and CDR2 is SQIVND (reference sequence). With 5 bases removed from V and 4 bases from J, the gap between germline ends came to 14 bases. CDR3 amino acids: CASSLGPAGTGELFF. The CDR3 region has the DNA TGTGCCAGTAGTCTGGGGCCGGCGGGCACCGGGGAGCTGTTTTTT.

This rearrangement joins TRBV5-6 to TRBJ1-1, with D possibly matching TRBD1 (6 bases). There are 14 residues in the CDR3. V gave up 7 bases and J gave up 0 bases, with 13 bases separating them. Germline V lookup: CDR1 SGHDT, CDR2 YYEEEE. The CDR3 region is CASSQGWMNTEAFF. The DNA of the CDR3 is TGTGCCAGCTCGCAGGGGTGGATGAACACTGAAGCTTTCTTT. Combining the CDR3 with reference TRBV5-6 and TRBJ1-1 gives the whole variable domain DAGVTQSPTHLIKTRGQQVTLRCSPKSGHDTVSWYQQALGQGPQFIFQYYEEEERQRGNFPDRFSGHQFPNYSSELNVNALLLGDSALYLCASSQGWMNTEAFFGQGTRLTVV.

CDR3 sequence reads: CASRWGPSSNYGYTF. CDR3 nucleotide sequence: TGCGCCAGCAGATGGGGTCCCTCTTCTAACTATGGCTACACCTTC. The chain is built from TRBV5-1 and TRBJ1-2; D call uncertain. Trimming removed 5 bases from V and 0 bases from J, with 14 bases in between. The CDR3 length is 15 residues. Germline V gene data show CDR1 as SGHRS and CDR2 as YFSETQ.

This rearrangement joins TRBV5-1 to TRBJ1-3; D ambiguous. This CDR3 comprises 15 residues. Looked up from germline, CDR1 is SGHRS and CDR2 is YFSETQ. Deletions cut 2 bases from V and 0 bases from J, with 9 bases between. CDR3 sequence: CASSFDTDSGNTIYF. For the CDR3, the DNA is TGCGCCAGCAGCTTTGATACGGACTCTGGAAACACCATATATTTT.

V gene TRBV14 combines with J gene TRBJ2-7; D gene ambiguous. Trimming removed 0 bases at V and 6 bases at J, with 9 bases between. Germline values: CDR1 SGHDN, CDR2 FVKESK. CDR3 length: 13 amino acids. The CDR3: CASSQESWTEQYF. DNA for the CDR3: TGTGCCAGCAGCCAAGAGTCGTGGACCGAGCAGTACTTC.

The chain joins TRBV5-1 to TRBJ2-4, with unresolved D. The CDR3 sequence is 16 residues long. Germline lookup yields CDR1 SGHRS and CDR2 YFSETQ. With 2 bases removed from V and 1 base from J, the gap between germline ends came to 13 bases. This CDR3 reads CASSFWKVGAKNIQYF. CDR3 nucleotide sequence: TGCGCCAGCAGCTTTTGGAAGGTGGGGGCCAAAAACATTCAGTACTTC.

The V and J genes are TRBV25-1 and TRBJ1-2; D is unresolved. Germline lookup yields CDR1 MGHDK and CDR2 SYGVNS. The CDR3 totals 15 residues. V lost 1 base to trimming and J lost 6 bases, with 15 bases between them. Here the CDR3 DNA reads TGTGCCAGCAGTGAATTGGGTCCGGGCGCAGATGGCTACACCTTC. It codes for CASSELGPGADGYTF.

This chain links TRBV11-2 with TRBJ1-2, with D perhaps TRBD1 (5 bases). V gave up 1 base and J gave up 0 bases, with 12 bases separating them. This CDR3 is 16 amino acids long. CDR1 SGHAT and CDR2 FQNNGV come from the germline V gene. CDR3 sequence: CASSLATGHANYGYTF. The CDR3 region has the DNA TGTGCCAGCAGCTTAGCTACCGGACACGCTAACTATGGCTACACCTTC.

This chain links TRBV30 with TRBJ2-7; a weak D match, TRBD1 (6 bases). Trimming removed 3 bases at V and 5 bases at J, with 20 bases between. The CDR3 spans 15 residues. From germline, CDR1 is GTSNPN and CDR2 SVGIG (reference sequence). CDR3 in amino acids: CAWSLQGTAANEQYF. The CDR3 DNA follows: TGTGCCTGGAGCCTACAGGGCACGGCCGCAAACGAGCAGTACTTC.

This chain links TRBV27 with TRBJ1-2; 11 bases fit TRBD1. V lost 5 bases and J lost 6; bases outside the gene matches: 5. From germline, CDR1 is MNHEY and CDR2 SMNVEV (reference sequence). The CDR3 runs to 14 residues. CDR3 DNA sequence: TGTGCCAGCAGTCGGGACAGGGGGAGGGATGGCTACACCTTC. Translation gives CASSRDRGRDGYTF.

V is TRBV28 and J is TRBJ1-2; TRBD1 agrees at 10 bases. Germline values: CDR1 MDHEN, CDR2 SYDVKM. This CDR3 is 17 amino acids long. J was trimmed by 7 bases and V by 6 bases; bases with no gene match: 17. The CDR3 here is CASSLTPPGQGLGGYTF. The CDR3 DNA follows: TGTGCCAGCAGCCTAACCCCTCCGGGACAGGGGTTAGGTGGCTACACCTTC.

In this sample, this clone turned up a few times. The chain recombines TRBV20-1 with TRBJ1-1; D ambiguous. CDR1 and CDR2 (germline): DFQATT, SNEGSKA (reference sequence). Trimming removed 0 bases at V and 11 bases at J, with 10 bases between. The CDR3 is made up of 11 amino acids. CDR3 sequence reads: CSARDKGTAFF. In DNA, the CDR3 is TGCAGTGCTAGAGATAAGGGTACTGCTTTCTTT.

This clone was seen a handful of times. This specimen includes other DNA sequences encoding the same CDR3. This sequence joins TRBV6-5 and TRBJ1-1; D might be TRBD1 (5 bases). Germline V gene data show CDR1 as MNHEY and CDR2 as SVGAGI. With 1 base removed from V and 4 bases from J, the gap between germline ends came to 7 bases. The CDR3 extends over 13 amino acids. The CDR3 is CASSYFQGTEAFF. The CDR3 DNA sequence: TGTGCCAGCAGTTACTTTCAGGGCACTGAAGCTTTCTTT.

This chain connects TRBV7-3 to TRBJ2-1, with D maybe TRBD2 (6 bases). V was trimmed by 2 bases and J by 5 bases, leaving 13 bases between them. Looked up from germline, CDR1 is SGHTA and CDR2 is FQGTGA. CDR3 size: 15 residues. DNA of the CDR3: TGTGCCAGCAGCTTATTCGGGGGAGCCCACAATGAGCAGTTCTTC. It codes for CASSLFGGAHNEQFF.

The gene calls are TRBV28 and TRBJ2-7; 8 bases are a match to TRBD1. This CDR3 comprises 11 residues. V shed 10 bases and J 3 bases; nucleotides not matched to a gene: 2. Germline-derived CDR1 and CDR2 are MDHEN and SYDVKM. DNA of the CDR3: TGTGCCATAACAGGGGGCTACGAGCAGTACTTC. This codes for CAITGGYEQYF.

The rearrangement links TRBV4-2 to TRBJ1-2, with D possibly TRBD1 on 6 matching bases. Germline-derived CDR1 and CDR2 are LGHNA and YNFKEQ. Trimming took 0 bases from V and 6 from J, leaving 17 bases between them. CDR3 length: 16 amino acids. The CDR3 region has the DNA TGTGCCAGCAGCCAAGATAGGGCAGGGGATCGAGATGGCTACACCTTC. It codes for CASSQDRAGDRDGYTF.

This clone was seen once. V is TRBV9 and J is TRBJ2-1; D possibly matches TRBD1 or TRBD2 (5 bases each). The germline V and J ends were trimmed by 3 bases and 8 bases, with 9 bases remaining between them. Germline loops: CDR1 SGDLS, CDR2 YYNGEE. The CDR3 covers 12 residues. The CDR3 is CASSGVGDEQFF. DNA of the CDR3: TGTGCCAGCAGCGGCGTGGGGGATGAGCAGTTCTTC. Full variable domain (rest looked up from reference TRBV9 and TRBJ2-1): DSGVTQTPKHLITATGQRVTLRCSPRSGDLSVYWYQQSLDQGLQFLIQYYNGEERAKGNILERFSAQQFPDLHSELNLSSLELGDSALYFCASSGVGDEQFFGPGTRLTVL.

The chain is built from TRBV7-8 and TRBJ2-1; 7 bases are a match to TRBD2. Germline CDR1 is SGHVS and CDR2 is FQNEAQ. The CDR3 sequence is 15 residues long. V gave up 3 bases and J gave up 4 bases; unmatched junction bases: 6. The CDR3 bases are TGTGCCAGCAGCTTTGGAGCGGGAATATACAATGAGCAGTTCTTC. This sequence encodes CASSFGAGIYNEQFF.

The count of this clone is one. The J gene is TRBJ1-3, the V gene TRBV11-2, with 11 bases identical to TRBD1. There are 16 residues in the CDR3. CDR1 SGHAT and CDR2 FQNNGV come from the germline V gene. V was pared by 5 bases and J by 8 bases, with 11 bases of the junction left unmatched. The CDR3: CASSPVWTGGGYTIYF. CDR3 DNA: TGTGCCAGCAGCCCCGTCTGGACAGGGGGCGGATACACCATATATTTT.